The source of this T cell receptor beta chain is a study of blood T cells in healthy people across ages. The CDR3 is made up of 15 amino acids. The germline gives CDR1 SGHTA, CDR2 FQGNSA. The V gene lost 5 bases and the J gene lost 3 bases, with 16 bases spanning the gap. There are a few counts of this clonotype. A sample-barcoded 5' primer and a J-beta primer mix were used in a second PCR of about 6 to 11 cycles. Per sample, CDR3-containing paired-end reads numbered at least 2.5 million. MiXCR was run by TCRdb on the 5' RACE reads, yielding one entry per CDR3 protein. This table has over 1.5 million distinct CDR3 sequences, about 50% appearing once.

This chain joins TRBV7-2 and TRBJ2-5, with D tentatively TRBD1 (6 bases). This receptor was identified in a woman between 40 and 50 years old in good health. Sequencing was carried out using blood. CDR3 residues: CASSRGPRGEETQYF. The CDR3, as DNA: TGTGCCAGCAGCCGGGGCCCCAGGGGAGAAGAGACCCAGTACTTC.